This T cell receptor beta chain derives from a study of blood T cell repertoires in COVID-19. Looked up from germline, CDR1 is MDHEN and CDR2 is SYDVKM. The CDR3 has 20 amino acids. The J segment lost 3 bases and the V segment lost 3 bases, leaving 22 bases of the junction unmatched. The authors' processing: By means of reference gene primer amplification, nucleated cell counts were estimated. Method: immunoSEQ multiplex PCR; TCRdb's copy keeps in-frame clones and lacks some. V and J calls and clone size are those listed in that table; D and trimming were worked out from the DNA. The sample has 35,000 to 55,000 clones, roughly 88% seen once.

This TCR was sampled from a man aged 55-75 years with active COVID-19. The chain recombines TRBV28 with TRBJ2-7, with TRBD2 identical over 8 bases. The sample was peripheral blood. Here the CDR3 DNA reads TGTGCCAGCAGTTTCGCGTCAAAACGGGGGGGGTGGCAAATTGGCTACGAGCAGTACTTC. The encoded protein is CASSFASKRGGWQIGYEQYF.